The T cell receptor (beta chain) described here comes from a study of blood T cells in healthy people across ages. Study results and limitations: It was held that diversity estimates obtained from one million T cells represented underestimates.

With a J-beta primer mix and a sample-barcoded 5' primer, a second PCR ran about 7 to 12 cycles. MiXCR, run by TCRdb on the 5' RACE reads, gives a single entry per CDR3 protein. The repertoire includes 760,000 or so distinct CDR3 sequences, more than 20% of them detected once, and roughly a tenth sits in the top ten. This clonotype appeared a few times. Its antigen is still unknown. This sample was shared with a second study, whose subject was T cells of mothers and their children. That paper notes: The study obtained over 8.5 million TCR beta CDR3 reads per mother and about 3 million per child. Related pairs of mothers and children showed slightly higher, non-significant overlap versus unrelated pairs.

The material sequenced was blood. This TCR came from a boy aged 5-17 years in good health.

CDR3 DNA sequence: TGTGCCACCCGGTTAGTCTACGAGCAGTACTTC. Its translation is CATRLVYEQYF. The V and J genes are TRBV6-1 and TRBJ2-7; D gene ambiguous. V was clipped by 10 bases and J by 3 bases, with 10 bases between them. This CDR3 is built from 11 residues. Germline V CDR1 and CDR2: MNHNS, SASEGT.